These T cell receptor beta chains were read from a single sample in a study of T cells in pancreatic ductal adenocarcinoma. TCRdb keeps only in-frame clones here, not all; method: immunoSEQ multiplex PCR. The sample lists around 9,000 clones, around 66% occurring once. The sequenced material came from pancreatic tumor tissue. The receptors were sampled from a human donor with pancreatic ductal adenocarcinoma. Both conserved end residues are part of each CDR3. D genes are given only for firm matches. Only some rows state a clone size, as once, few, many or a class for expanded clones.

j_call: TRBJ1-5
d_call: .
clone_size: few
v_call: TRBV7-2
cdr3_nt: TGTGCCAGCAGCCCGGACACTTATCAGCCCCAGCATTTT
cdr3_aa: CASSPDTYQPQHF

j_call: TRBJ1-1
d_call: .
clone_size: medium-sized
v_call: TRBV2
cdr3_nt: TGTGCCAGCAGCGGGGGAGGAGTGGTGTACACTGAAGCTTTCTTT
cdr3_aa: CASSGGGVVYTEAFF

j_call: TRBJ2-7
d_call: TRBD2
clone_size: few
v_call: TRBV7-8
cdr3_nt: TGTGCCAGCAGCTGGGGGCGGACTAGCGGGACATCCTACGAGCAGTACTTC
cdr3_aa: CASSWGRTSGTSYEQYF

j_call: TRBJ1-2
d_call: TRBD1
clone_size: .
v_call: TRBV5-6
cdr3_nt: TGTGCCAGCAGCAGGGACAGACTCTATGGCTACACCTTC
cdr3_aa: CASSRDRLYGYTF

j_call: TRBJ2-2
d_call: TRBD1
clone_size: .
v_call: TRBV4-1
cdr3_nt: TGCGCCAGCAGCCAAGAGGGGGGACAGGGAGGTACCGGGGAGCTGTTTTTT
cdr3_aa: CASSQEGGQGGTGELFF

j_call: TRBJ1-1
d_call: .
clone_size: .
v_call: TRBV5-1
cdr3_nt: TGCGCCAGCACCATAGGGGGAGGTAGGCGAGCTTTCTTT
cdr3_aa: CASTIGGGRRAFF

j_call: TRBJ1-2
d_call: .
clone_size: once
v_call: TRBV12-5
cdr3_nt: TGTGCTAGTGGTTTGGGCAGTAGCTCCTATGGCTACACCTTC
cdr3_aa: CASGLGSSSYGYTF

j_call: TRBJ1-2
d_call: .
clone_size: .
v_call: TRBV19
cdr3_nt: TGTGCCAGTACTCGTGTATGGGGAGTTAACTATGGCTACACCTTC
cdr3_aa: CASTRVWGVNYGYTF

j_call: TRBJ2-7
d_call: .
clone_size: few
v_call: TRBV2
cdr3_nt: TGTGCCAGCTGGACCCGGCGCTCCTACGAGCAGTACTTC
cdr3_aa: CASWTRRSYEQYF

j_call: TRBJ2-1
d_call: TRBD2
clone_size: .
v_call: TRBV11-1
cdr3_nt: TGTGCCAGCAGCCCGTTTTTAGCGGGGGGGCCCTACAATGAGCAGTTCTTC
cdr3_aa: CASSPFLAGGPYNEQFF

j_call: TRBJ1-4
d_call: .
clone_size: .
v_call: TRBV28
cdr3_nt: TGTGCCAGCAGTTTAAAGGTCGGCAGATTCCTGTTTTTT
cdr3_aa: CASSLKVGRFLFF

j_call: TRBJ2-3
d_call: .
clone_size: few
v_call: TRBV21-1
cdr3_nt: TGTGCCAGCAGCAAATGGGTTCGAGGTCAGAAGCGGGGATTCTGCACAGATACGCAGTATTTT
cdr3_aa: CASSKWVRGQKRGFCTDTQYF

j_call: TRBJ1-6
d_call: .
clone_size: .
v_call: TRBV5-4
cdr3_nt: TGTGCCAGCAGCTCCACAGGTCTCGGGTATAATTCACCCCTCCACTTT
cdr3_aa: CASSSTGLGYNSPLHF

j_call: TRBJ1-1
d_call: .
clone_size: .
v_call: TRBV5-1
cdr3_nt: TGCGCCAGCAGCTTGGGGGTCACGCAAGGCACTGAAGCTTTCTTT
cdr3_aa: CASSLGVTQGTEAFF

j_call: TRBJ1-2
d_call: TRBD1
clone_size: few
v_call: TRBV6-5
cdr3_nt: TGTGCCAGCAGTTACTCGGGGACAGGGAGTTATGGCTACACCTTC
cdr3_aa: CASSYSGTGSYGYTF

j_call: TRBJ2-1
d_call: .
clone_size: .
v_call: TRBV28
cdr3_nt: TGTGCCAGCAGTTTAGGCCCCAATGAGCAGTTCTTC
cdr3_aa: CASSLGPNEQFF

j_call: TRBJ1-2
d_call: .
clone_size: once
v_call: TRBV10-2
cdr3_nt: TGCGCCAGCAGTGACGGGGGCCACGGCTACACCTTC
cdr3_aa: CASSDGGHGYTF